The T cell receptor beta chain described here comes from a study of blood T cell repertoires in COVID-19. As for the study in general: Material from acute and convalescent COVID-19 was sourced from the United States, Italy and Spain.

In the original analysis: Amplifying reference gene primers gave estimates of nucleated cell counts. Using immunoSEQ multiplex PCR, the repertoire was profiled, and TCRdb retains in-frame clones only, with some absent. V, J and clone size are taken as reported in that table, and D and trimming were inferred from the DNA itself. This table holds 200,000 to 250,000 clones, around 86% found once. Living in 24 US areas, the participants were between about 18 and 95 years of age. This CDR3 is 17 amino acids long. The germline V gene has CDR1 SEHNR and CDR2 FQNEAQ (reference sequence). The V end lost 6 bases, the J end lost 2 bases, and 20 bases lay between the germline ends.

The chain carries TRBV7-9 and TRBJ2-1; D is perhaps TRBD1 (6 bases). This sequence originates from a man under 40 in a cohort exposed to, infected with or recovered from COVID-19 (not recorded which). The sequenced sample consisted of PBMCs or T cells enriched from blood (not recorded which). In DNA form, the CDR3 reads TGTGCCAGCAGATTACACAGGGTATACTCTCCCTACAATGAGCAGTTCTTC. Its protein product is CASRLHRVYSPYNEQFF.